This entry lists 12 T cell receptor beta chains sequenced from one sample in a study of regulatory T cells in long-lasting Graves disease. The time point was: newly diagnosed GD, antithyroid drugs for less than 3 months. Following extraction of RNA from PBMCs, that RNA was used to make the TCR library. CDR3 regions were amplified by Arm-PCR using iRepertoire HTBI primers to build TCR beta libraries. MiXCR, run by TCRdb on the multiplex PCR reads, gives a single entry per CDR3 protein. The table lists 420,000 or so distinct CDR3 sequences, around 17% of them singletons, with less than 30% in the top ten. The sample was also linked to a second study, of T cells in Graves' hyperthyroidism and ophthalmopathy.

The sequencing here drew on peripheral blood mononuclear cells (PBMCs), taken at new diagnosis, from a patient treated with antithyroid drugs. Source of these receptors: a woman aged 18-30 years with Graves disease.

Ten or more counts support this clonotype. This rearrangement joins TRBV7-8 to TRBJ2-3, with unresolved D. The germline CDR1 and CDR2 sequences are SGHVS and FQNEAQ. V was shortened by 4 bases and J by 0 bases, with 11 bases between the two germline ends. This CDR3 region has 15 residues. CDR3 loop: CASSSVESSTDTQYF. The CDR3 DNA reads as TGTGCCAGCAGCTCAGTTGAATCTAGCACAGATACGCAGTATTTT.

The chain is built from TRBV20-1 and TRBJ1-6; D not resolved. This CDR3 is 14 amino acids long. Germline V gene lookup returns CDR1 DFQATT and CDR2 SNEGSKA (reference sequence). V lost 6 bases and J 0 bases, leaving 9 bases between the germline ends. The CDR3 loop reads CSARIGSYNSPLHF. As DNA, the CDR3 is TGCAGTGCGCGGATCGGCTCCTATAATTCACCCCTCCACTTT.

This chain links TRBV19 with TRBJ1-1; 8 nucleotides match TRBD1. J gave up 0 bases and V 8 bases, and 5 bases lay outside the gene matches. The CDR3 consists of 14 residues. Looked up from germline, CDR1 is LNHDA and CDR2 is SQIVND (reference sequence). CDR3 nucleotides: TGTGCCAGTGGACAGGGTAACATGAACACTGAAGCTTTCTTT. This translates into CASGQGNMNTEAFF.

This clonotype was counted many times. V gene TRBV7-9 combines with J gene TRBJ2-2; perhaps D is TRBD1 or TRBD2 (5 bases each). Per germline, CDR1 SEHNR and CDR2 FQNEAQ (reference sequence). This CDR3 has 17 amino acids. V lost 5 bases to trimming and J lost 3 bases, with 19 bases between them. The CDR3 nucleotides are TGTGCCAGCAGCCCAGGGACGGACCTACGGTACACCGGGGAGCTGTTTTTT. Residues: CASSPGTDLRYTGELFF. The full variable domain, its missing parts supplied by reference TRBV7-9 and TRBJ2-2, is DTGVSQNPRHKITKRGQNVTFRCDPISEHNRLYWYRQTLGQGPEFLTYFQNEAQLEKSRLLSDRFSAERPKGSFSTLEIQRTEQGDSAMYLCASSPGTDLRYTGELFFGEGSRLTVL.

This clonotype was seen more than once but under ten times. This chain uses TRBV20-1 with TRBJ1-1; 7 bases match TRBD1. From germline, CDR1 is DFQATT and CDR2 SNEGSKA (reference sequence). CDR3 length equals 15 residues. Trimming took 3 bases from V and 1 from J; bases not matched to a gene: 8. Here the CDR3 reads CSARFQGGANTEAFF. In DNA form, the CDR3 reads TGCAGTGCTAGGTTCCAGGGGGGAGCGAACACTGAAGCTTTCTTT.

A single count supports this clonotype. A read error is possible here, since a much larger clone lies one base away. The V call is TRBV27, the J call TRBJ2-5, with 8 bases fitting TRBD1. The CDR3 is 14 amino acids. The germline gives CDR1 MNHEY, CDR2 SMNVEV (reference sequence). Here the CDR3 DNA reads TGTGCCGGCAGTACCGGACAGGGAGGAGAGACCCAGTACTTC. Translation: CAGSTGQGGETQYF.

This clonotype has at least ten counts. V gene TRBV12-3 or TRBV12-4 combines with J gene TRBJ1-1; weak D call: TRBD1 (5 bases). V shed 5 bases and J shed 1 base, with 14 bases lying between them. This CDR3 is built from 15 residues. As DNA, the CDR3 is TGTGCCAGCAGTACAAGGGGCAGAGCGAACACTGAAGCTTTCTTT. Translating gives CASSTRGRANTEAFF.

This clonotype occurred many times. The rearrangement links TRBV5-5 to TRBJ2-7; D unresolved. The V gene lost 3 bases and the J gene lost 7 bases, with 11 bases spanning the gap. The CDR3 covers 12 residues. Germline V gives CDR1 SGHKS, CDR2 YYEKEE (reference sequence). The chain's CDR3 is CASSSPLREQYF. The DNA for the CDR3 is TGTGCCAGCAGCTCCCCCCTGAGGGAGCAGTACTTC.

V is TRBV24-1 and J is TRBJ2-1, with 13 bases aligning to TRBD2. Germline assignment: CDR1 KGHDR and CDR2 SFDVKD. The CDR3 totals 18 residues. J gave up 4 bases and V 1 base, and 6 bases lay outside the gene matches. In DNA form, the CDR3 reads TGTGCCACCAGTGATTTAAAACTAGCGGGAGGGCGTTACAATGAGCAGTTCTTC. This codes for CATSDLKLAGGRYNEQFF.

This clonotype was counted only a few times. This rearrangement joins TRBV25-1 to TRBJ2-1; TRBD2 might be the D (5 bases). Trimming left V 1 base short and J 6 bases short, with 16 bases between. CDR3 length: 16 residues. Germline V gives CDR1 MGHDK, CDR2 SYGVNS. The CDR3 bases are TGTGCCAGCAGTGAATTCCGGTCTAGCATTGGCAATGAGCAGTTCTTC. It translates to CASSEFRSSIGNEQFF.

This clonotype was observed at least ten times. This rearrangement joins TRBV27 to TRBJ2-7; TRBD2 might be the D (6 bases). This CDR3 has 14 residues. Germline loops: CDR1 MNHEY, CDR2 SMNVEV (reference sequence). Trimming removed 6 bases at V and 3 bases at J, with 15 bases between. The chain's CDR3 is CASSLGGSGYEQYF. CDR3 sequence (DNA): TGTGCCAGCAGCTTAGGAGGTAGCGGCTACGAGCAGTACTTC.

This clonotype was recorded at least ten times. V is TRBV28 and J is TRBJ1-2; D remains ambiguous. Germline assignment: CDR1 MDHEN and CDR2 SYDVKM. The CDR3 runs to 13 residues. The V end was cut by 3 bases, the J end by 6 bases, with 11 bases between. The CDR3 region is CASSFLLQHGYTF. CDR3 coding DNA: TGTGCCAGCAGTTTCCTCCTCCAACATGGCTACACCTTC.